Below are 20 T cell receptor beta chains sequenced from a single sample in a study of blood T cells in healthy people across ages. Primers used in a second PCR of about 7 to 12 cycles were a sample-barcoded 5' primer and a J-beta primer mix. TCRdb re-analysed the 5' RACE reads in MiXCR, keeping a single row per CDR3 protein. The sample records over 600,000 distinct CDR3 sequences, less than 45% being singletons. The sample was blood. The source of these receptors is a man older than 75 in good health.

The V gene is TRBV14, the J gene TRBJ2-3, with TRBD2 identical over 11 bases. Germline V gene data show CDR1 as SGHDN and CDR2 as FVKESK. The CDR3 spans 17 residues. The J segment lost 5 bases and the V segment lost 0 bases, leaving 7 bases of the junction unmatched. CDR3 coding DNA: TGTGCCAGCAGCCAAGAACCCCGGCTAGCGGGAGGAGATACGCAGTATTTT. This encodes CASSQEPRLAGGDTQYF.

This clonotype was counted ten times or more. The chain links TRBV6-1 to TRBJ2-1; 8 bases line up with TRBD1. Looked up from germline, CDR1 is MNHNS and CDR2 is SASEGT. This CDR3 contains 12 residues. V lost 6 bases, J lost 9 bases, and 4 bases stayed unmatched. CDR3 nucleotide sequence: TGTGCCAGCAGGGACAGGGTGGGTGAGCAGTTCTTC. This translates into CASRDRVGEQFF.

The chain couples TRBV7-2 to TRBJ2-3; no clear D gene. V was trimmed by 2 bases and J by 14 bases, leaving 14 bases between them. The germline CDR1 and CDR2 sequences are SGHTA and FQGNSA. This CDR3 comprises 12 residues. CDR3 in DNA: TGTGCCAGCAGCTTAAACGACATAGAGTCGTATTTT. This codes for CASSLNDIESYF. Looking up the rest from reference TRBV7-2 and TRBJ2-3 gives the full variable domain: GAGVSQSPSNKVTEKGKDVELRCDPISGHTALYWYRQSLGQGLEFLIYFQGNSAPDKSGLPSDRFSAERTGGSVSTLTIQRTQQEDSAVYLCASSLNDIESYFGPGTRLTVL.

This rearrangement joins TRBV5-4 to TRBJ2-1, with 10 bases that match TRBD1. The CDR3 has 16 residues. The germline V gene encodes CDR1 SGHNT and CDR2 YYREEE (reference sequence). V lost 3 bases to trimming and J lost 7 bases; unmatched junction nucleotides: 10. CDR3: CASSSGRDRGLNEQFF. In nucleotides, the CDR3 is TGTGCCAGCAGCTCCGGTAGAGACAGGGGGCTAAATGAGCAGTTCTTC. The entire variable domain, with the rest obtained from reference TRBV5-4 and TRBJ2-1, is as follows: ETGVTQSPTHLIKTRGQQVTLRCSSQSGHNTVSWYQQALGQGPQFIFQYYREEENGRGNFPPRFSGLQFPNYSSELNVNALELDDSALYLCASSSGRDRGLNEQFFGPGTRLTVL.

The J gene is TRBJ2-2, the V gene TRBV4-1; no definite D call. This CDR3 region has 14 residues. Germline CDR1 and CDR2: MGHRA and YSYEKL. V lost 4 bases to trimming and J lost 2 bases, with 8 bases between them. CDR3 sequence: CASSLQSNTGELFF. The CDR3 DNA sequence: TGCGCCAGCAGCCTTCAGTCTAACACCGGGGAGCTGTTTTTT.

This clonotype was picked up a small number of times. The rearrangement joins TRBV5-5 to TRBJ2-2; D unresolved. There are 16 residues in the CDR3. The germline CDR1 and CDR2 sequences are SGHKS and YYEKEE (reference sequence). V gave up 0 bases and J gave up 7 bases, with 16 bases separating them. CDR3: CASSLVMLAMDGELFF. CDR3 bases: TGTGCCAGCAGCTTGGTGATGTTAGCAATGGACGGGGAGCTGTTTTTT. Complete variable domain (other parts from reference TRBV5-5 and TRBJ2-2): DAGVTQSPTHLIKTRGQQVTLRCSPISGHKSVSWYQQVLGQGPQFIFQYYEKEERGRGNFPDRFSARQFPNYSSELNVNALLLGDSALYLCASSLVMLAMDGELFFGEGSRLTVL.

CDR3 nucleotide sequence: TGTGCCAGCAGTTTGGTGAGGCCGCCCTACGAGCAGTACTTC. This encodes CASSLVRPPYEQYF. J is TRBJ2-7 and V is TRBV28; D unclear. The V gene's germline CDR1 is MDHEN and CDR2 SYDVKM. The CDR3 has 14 amino acids. Between the trimmed V and J ends, which lost 3 bases and 2 bases, there was a span of 11 bases. The full variable domain, rest sourced from reference TRBV28 and TRBJ2-7, is DVKVTQSSRYLVKRTGEKVFLECVQDMDHENMFWYRQDPGLGLRLIYFSYDVKMKEKGDIPEGYSVSREKKERFSLILESASTNQTSMYLCASSLVRPPYEQYFGPGTRLTVT.

Ten or more counts support this clonotype. The V gene is TRBV29-1, the J gene TRBJ2-4; D is perhaps TRBD1 or TRBD2 (5 bases each). This CDR3 has 14 amino acids. The germline V and J ends were trimmed by 7 bases and 1 base, with 14 bases remaining between them. Germline CDR1 and CDR2: SQVTM and ANQGSEA. CDR3: CSAGDPEAKNIQYF. The CDR3, as DNA: TGCAGCGCTGGGGACCCTGAGGCCAAAAACATTCAGTACTTC.

This clonotype was recorded a few times. This chain joins TRBV29-1 and TRBJ2-3; 7 bases align to TRBD1. The V gene's germline CDR1 is SQVTM and CDR2 ANQGSEA. The CDR3 sequence is 12 residues long. V shed 4 bases, J shed 5 bases, and the junction held 3 bases outside the gene matches. The DNA of the CDR3 is TGCAGCGTTGCGGGACAGTTAGATACGCAGTATTTT. Translated, it gives CSVAGQLDTQYF.

This clonotype was seen a handful of times. The J gene is TRBJ1-2, the V gene TRBV28; D may be TRBD1 (5 bases). Trimming shortened V by 6 bases and J by 4 bases, and 18 bases separated the two germline ends. Looked up from germline, CDR1 is MDHEN and CDR2 is SYDVKM. The CDR3 spans 15 residues. The CDR3 reads CASRRSGASIYGYTF. The DNA of the CDR3 is TGTGCCAGCAGGAGGAGTGGGGCCTCCATCTATGGCTACACCTTC.

This clonotype has a count of ten or more. The chain employs TRBV20-1 and TRBJ2-7, with 10 bases identical to TRBD2. CDR1 and CDR2 (germline): DFQATT, SNEGSKA (reference sequence). This CDR3 region has 15 residues. Germline trimming cut 3 bases from V and 5 bases from J; bases unmatched to any gene: 10. The CDR3 nucleotides are TGCAGTGCTAGTGGGGCTAGCGGGAGTATCGACGAGCAGTACTTC. This gives the protein CSASGASGSIDEQYF.

V is TRBV5-1 and J is TRBJ2-7; 7 bases are shared with TRBD1. V lost 0 bases and J lost 6; bases outside the gene matches: 6. The germline V gene has CDR1 SGHRS and CDR2 YFSETQ. CDR3 length: 14 residues. The CDR3 region has the DNA TGCGCCAGCAGCTTGGCAATTTCAGGGGGCGAGCAGTACTTC. It translates to CASSLAISGGEQYF.

The J gene is TRBJ1-1, the V gene TRBV11-3, with a tentative D call TRBD1 (5 bases). The CDR3 covers 15 residues. V lost 5 bases, J lost 0 bases, and 13 bases lay in between. From germline, CDR1 is SGHNT and CDR2 YENEEA. Here the CDR3 reads CASSPGGDLNTEAFF. The CDR3 nucleotides read TGTGCCAGCAGCCCAGGAGGGGACCTGAACACTGAAGCTTTCTTT.

V and J are TRBV7-9 and TRBJ2-1, with TRBD2 matching over 11 bases. There are 17 residues in the CDR3. The trim removed 5 bases at V and 3 bases at J, leaving 9 bases unmatched. Germline V gene data show CDR1 as SEHNR and CDR2 as FQNEAQ (reference sequence). In nucleotides, the CDR3 is TGTGCCAGCAGCCCCAGGACTAGCGGGCCACGCTACAATGAGCAGTTCTTC. It translates to CASSPRTSGPRYNEQFF.

V gene TRBV6-6 combines with J gene TRBJ1-1; no firm D call. The CDR3 consists of 15 residues. Trimming shortened V by 5 bases and J by 1 base, and 14 bases separated the two germline ends. Per the germline V gene, CDR1 is MNHNY and CDR2 is SVGAGI (reference sequence). The CDR3 reads CASSTQRTANTEAFF. The CDR3, as DNA: TGTGCCAGCAGTACTCAGAGGACGGCGAACACTGAAGCTTTCTTT.

This chain connects TRBV29-1 to TRBJ2-7; unclear D gene. Trimming left V 6 bases short and J 0 bases short, with 6 bases between. Germline V lookup: CDR1 SQVTM, CDR2 ANQGSEA. The CDR3 is 11 amino acids. CDR3 sequence (DNA): TGCAGCGTCAAGCTCTCCTACGAGCAGTACTTC. Protein product: CSVKLSYEQYF.

The chain couples TRBV20-1 to TRBJ1-2, with TRBD1 identical over 7 bases. V was pared by 5 bases and J by 1 base, with 7 bases of the junction left unmatched. The CDR3 is made up of 14 amino acids. In germline, CDR1 is DFQATT, CDR2 SNEGSKA (reference sequence). The CDR3 nucleotides are TGCAGTGCTGAGGCACAGGGGCGTAACTATGGCTACACCTTC. Protein product: CSAEAQGRNYGYTF.

The genes are TRBV4-3 and TRBJ2-7; no clear D. The V and J ends lost 0 bases and 6 bases respectively, with 12 bases between them. Germline lookup yields CDR1 LGHNA and CDR2 YSLEER. The CDR3 is made up of 14 amino acids. The CDR3 sequence is CASSQERRVGEQYF. CDR3 bases: TGCGCCAGCAGCCAAGAAAGGCGAGTTGGCGAGCAGTACTTC.

The rearrangement links TRBV28 to TRBJ1-2, with TRBD1 identical over 9 bases. The CDR3 consists of 12 residues. With 10 bases clipped from V and 7 bases from J, the junction kept 7 bases outside the gene matches. Per the germline V gene, CDR1 is MDHEN and CDR2 is SYDVKM. The CDR3 protein is CAIRTGALGYTF. CDR3 nucleotides: TGTGCCATCAGGACAGGGGCCCTTGGCTACACCTTC.

V gene TRBV29-1 combines with J gene TRBJ2-5; D gene unclear. The V end was cut by 2 bases, the J end by 7 bases, with 8 bases between. The germline V gene encodes CDR1 SQVTM and CDR2 ANQGSEA. The CDR3 consists of 11 residues. CDR3 sequence (DNA): TGCAGCGTTGAAATGTACCCGACCCAGTACTTC. The encoded protein is CSVEMYPTQYF.